This T cell receptor beta chain came from a study of blood T cell repertoires in COVID-19. Between the trimmed V and J ends, which lost 2 bases and 12 bases, there was a span of 19 bases. The CDR3 has 14 amino acids. Germline V gene sequence: CDR1 SGHAT, CDR2 FQDESV (reference sequence). Profiling relied on immunoSEQ multiplex PCR, and the TCRdb table lists in-frame clones only, not all of them. The sample lists approximately 75,000 clones, 74% seen once, with around 2.6% in the top ten. V and J are TRBV11-1 and TRBJ1-1; D might be TRBD1 (6 bases). The TCR originated in a human donor with acute or convalescent COVID-19. The donor label of this sample is uncertain. The specimen was peripheral blood. The CDR3 DNA sequence: TGTGCCAGCAGCTTATCCCTCCTACAGGGTTCGACTTTCTTT. It is translated as CASSLSLLQGSTFF.